This entry concerns a single T cell receptor beta chain. Antigen specificity is unknown. These data come from a study of shared clonotypes between healthy human individuals. Using immunoSEQ multiplex PCR, the repertoire was profiled, and TCRdb retains in-frame clones only, with some absent. The sample gives 2 million to 2.5 million clones, 90% to 96% of which show up once; less than 0.15% is in the top ten. Points from the study as a whole: The diversity represented, both genetic and in exposure history, was limited by few donors. The study sampled only blood, and tissue repertoires likely differ.

Germline V gene sequence: CDR1 MNHNS, CDR2 SASEGT. Trimming left V 11 bases short and J 2 bases short, with 16 bases between. The CDR3 contains 14 residues. This sequence joins TRBV6-1 and TRBJ1-3; no reliable D call. The sequence was collected from a man aged 18 to 30 in good health. Sequencing was performed on naive CD4+ T cells sorted from blood. The subset was: CD45RA+ positively selected. The CDR3 region has the DNA TGTGCCCTTAGTAGGGAGTCGGCTGGAAACACCATATATTTT. Translated: CALSRESAGNTIYF.